Following are 7 T cell receptor beta chains from one sample sequenced in a study of cytomegalovirus exposure and HLA in healthy donors. The study ran its PCR with 60 Vbeta and 13 Jbeta primers. The repertoire was sequenced with immunoSEQ multiplex PCR; TCRdb's copy has only in-frame clones and lacks some. The data hold 40,000 or so clones, with 60% to 70% observed a single time. The sample comprised PBMCs. The receptors here all came from a man aged 35 to 55 in good health and CMV-seronegative.

V and J are TRBV7-2 and TRBJ1-6, with D possibly TRBD1 on 5 matching bases. Looked up from germline, CDR1 is SGHTA and CDR2 is FQGNSA. The CDR3 loop spans 18 amino acids. The V and J ends lost 1 base and 1 base respectively, with 14 bases between them. The CDR3 coding sequence is TGTGCCAGCAGCTTAGGGGGGGTTCCCCCTTCCTATAATTCACCCCTCCACTTT. This translates into CASSLGGVPPSYNSPLHF.

The genes are TRBV5-1 and TRBJ2-6, with TRBD1 matching 8 bases. V gave up 4 bases and J gave up 2 bases; unmatched junction bases: 5. This CDR3 is 16 amino acids long. The germline V gene has CDR1 SGHRS and CDR2 YFSETQ. CDR3 sequence (DNA): TGCGCCAGCAGCACCTACAGGGGGGCTGGGGCCAACGTCCTGACTTTC. As protein: CASSTYRGAGANVLTF.

This clone came up a few times. J is TRBJ2-2 and V is TRBV7-6; 10 bases align to TRBD2. Germline V gene lookup returns CDR1 SGHVS and CDR2 FNYEAQ. This CDR3 comprises 16 residues. The V segment lost 5 bases and the J segment 1 base; nucleotides outside the gene matches: 4. The CDR3 nucleotides read TGTGCCAGCAGCCAATCTAGCGGGGGGAACACCGGGGAGCTGTTTTTT. It yields the protein CASSQSSGGNTGELFF.

The chain carries TRBV30 and TRBJ1-1; the match to TRBD1 covers 7 bases. V dropped 1 base and J dropped 4; count of bases not matched to a gene: 3. Per germline, CDR1 GTSNPN and CDR2 SVGIG (reference sequence). The CDR3 length is 13 residues. Written as DNA, the CDR3 is TGTGCCTGGAGTGATCAGGGGGGCACTGAAGCTTTCTTT. This gives the protein CAWSDQGGTEAFF.

The chain is built from TRBV11-2 and TRBJ2-1, with a weak D call TRBD1 (5 bases). Trimming took off 1 base at V and 1 base at J, with 5 bases between the two ends. This CDR3 comprises 14 residues. The germline gives CDR1 SGHAT, CDR2 FQNNGV. CDR3 DNA: TGTGCCAGCAGCTTAGCAGGGTCCTACAATGAGCAGTTCTTC. Translating gives CASSLAGSYNEQFF.

This clone was observed a few times. The chain is built from TRBV5-4 and TRBJ2-6; no definite D call. The germline CDR1 and CDR2 sequences are SGHNT and YYREEE (reference sequence). The CDR3 is 13 amino acids. V lost 2 bases and J lost 3, with 3 bases in between. CDR3 bases: TGTGCCAGCAGCTTCTTTGGGGCCAACGTCCTGACTTTC. Its protein product is CASSFFGANVLTF. The full variable domain, rest sourced from reference TRBV5-4 and TRBJ2-6, is ETGVTQSPTHLIKTRGQQVTLRCSSQSGHNTVSWYQQALGQGPQFIFQYYREEENGRGNFPPRFSGLQFPNYSSELNVNALELDDSALYLCASSFFGANVLTFGAGSRLTVL.

The chain couples TRBV7-2 to TRBJ2-7; 11 nucleotides align to TRBD2. The V segment lost 5 bases and the J segment 4 bases; nucleotides outside the gene matches: 1. This CDR3 comprises 13 residues. Germline assignment: CDR1 SGHTA and CDR2 FQGNSA. The CDR3 coding sequence is TGTGCCAGCAGCACTAGCGGGGGTTACGAGCAGTACTTC. Translating it yields CASSTSGGYEQYF.